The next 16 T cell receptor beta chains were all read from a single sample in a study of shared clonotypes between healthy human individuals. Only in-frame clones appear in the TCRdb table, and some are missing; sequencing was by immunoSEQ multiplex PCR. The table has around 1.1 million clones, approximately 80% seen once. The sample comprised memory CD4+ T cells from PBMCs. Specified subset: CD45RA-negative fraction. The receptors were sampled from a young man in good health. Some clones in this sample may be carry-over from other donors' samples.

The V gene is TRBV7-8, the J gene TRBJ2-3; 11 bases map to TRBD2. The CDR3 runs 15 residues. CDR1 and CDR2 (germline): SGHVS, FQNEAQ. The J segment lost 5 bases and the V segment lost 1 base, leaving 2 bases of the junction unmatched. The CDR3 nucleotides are TGTGCCAGCAGCTTAGTAGCGGGAGGGCTAGATACGCAGTATTTT. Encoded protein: CASSLVAGGLDTQYF.

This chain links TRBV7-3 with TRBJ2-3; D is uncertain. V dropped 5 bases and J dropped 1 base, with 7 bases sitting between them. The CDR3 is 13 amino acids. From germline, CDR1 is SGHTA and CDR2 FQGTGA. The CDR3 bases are TGTGCCAGCAGCCATGGGGGCACAGATACGCAGTATTTT. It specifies CASSHGGTDTQYF.

The DNA of the CDR3 is TGTGCCAGCAGCTACTTTGACAGCCACACTGAAGCTTTCTTT. Amino acid sequence: CASSYFDSHTEAFF. The chain uses TRBV2 and TRBJ1-1; D may be TRBD1 (5 bases). V lost 6 bases, J lost 3 bases, and 14 bases lay in between. The germline V gene encodes CDR1 SNHLY and CDR2 FYNNEI. The CDR3 extends over 14 amino acids.

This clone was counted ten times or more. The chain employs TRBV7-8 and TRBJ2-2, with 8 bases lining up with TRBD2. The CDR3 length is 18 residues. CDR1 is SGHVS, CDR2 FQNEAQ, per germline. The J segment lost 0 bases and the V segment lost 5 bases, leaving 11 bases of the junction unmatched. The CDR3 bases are TGTGCCAGCAGCCCTGCACTTGTGGGACTAGCGAACACCGGGGAGCTGTTTTTT. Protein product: CASSPALVGLANTGELFF.

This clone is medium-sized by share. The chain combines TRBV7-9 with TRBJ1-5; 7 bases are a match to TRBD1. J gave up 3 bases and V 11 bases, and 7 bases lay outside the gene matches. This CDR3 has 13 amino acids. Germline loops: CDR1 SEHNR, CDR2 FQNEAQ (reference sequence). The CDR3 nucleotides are TGTGCCGTACAGGGGATGAACAATCAGCCCCAGCATTTT. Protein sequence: CAVQGMNNQPQHF.

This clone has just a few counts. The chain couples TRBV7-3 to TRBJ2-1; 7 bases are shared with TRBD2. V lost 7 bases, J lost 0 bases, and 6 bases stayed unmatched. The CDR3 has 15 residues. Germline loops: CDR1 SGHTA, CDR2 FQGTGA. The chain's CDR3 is CASKASGDSYNEQFF. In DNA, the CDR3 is TGTGCCAGCAAAGCTAGCGGAGACTCCTACAATGAGCAGTTCTTC.

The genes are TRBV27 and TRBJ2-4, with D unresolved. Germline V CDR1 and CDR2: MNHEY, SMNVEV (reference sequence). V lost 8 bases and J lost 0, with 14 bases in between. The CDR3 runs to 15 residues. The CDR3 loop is CASPLKVVAKNIQYF. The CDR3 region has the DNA TGTGCCAGCCCCCTCAAGGTTGTAGCCAAAAACATTCAGTACTTC.

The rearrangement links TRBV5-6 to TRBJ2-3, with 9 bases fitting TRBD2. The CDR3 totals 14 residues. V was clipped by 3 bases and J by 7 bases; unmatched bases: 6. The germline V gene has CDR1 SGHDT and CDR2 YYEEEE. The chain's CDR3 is CASSSLAGWNTQYF. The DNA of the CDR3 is TGTGCCAGCAGCTCGCTAGCGGGATGGAATACGCAGTATTTT. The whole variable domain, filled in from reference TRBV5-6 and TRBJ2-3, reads DAGVTQSPTHLIKTRGQQVTLRCSPKSGHDTVSWYQQALGQGPQFIFQYYEEEERQRGNFPDRFSGHQFPNYSSELNVNALLLGDSALYLCASSSLAGWNTQYFGPGTRLTVL.

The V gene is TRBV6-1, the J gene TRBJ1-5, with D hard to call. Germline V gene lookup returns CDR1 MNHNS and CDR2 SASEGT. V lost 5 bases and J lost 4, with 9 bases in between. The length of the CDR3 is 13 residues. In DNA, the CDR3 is TGTGCCAGCAGTCGACCCTTTAATCAGCCCCAGCATTTT. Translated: CASSRPFNQPQHF.

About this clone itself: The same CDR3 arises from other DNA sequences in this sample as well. CDR3 sequence: CASSQQGGTEAFF. The CDR3, as DNA: TGTGCCAGCAGCCAACAGGGCGGCACTGAAGCTTTCTTT. The V call is TRBV7-9, the J call TRBJ1-1; maybe TRBD1 (6 bases). The CDR3 length is 13 residues. The V end lost 5 bases, the J end lost 4 bases, and 11 bases lay between the germline ends. From germline, CDR1 is SEHNR and CDR2 FQNEAQ (reference sequence).

The CDR3 DNA reads TGTGCTAGTGGCCCCGGTGGCGGAAACGGGCCAGATACGCAGTATTTT. Residues: CASGPGGGNGPDTQYF. The J gene is TRBJ2-3, the V gene TRBV12-5; D is uncertain. Trimming shortened V by 6 bases and J by 4 bases, and 20 bases separated the two germline ends. The CDR3 extends over 16 amino acids. Germline V gives CDR1 LGHNT, CDR2 FRNRAP.

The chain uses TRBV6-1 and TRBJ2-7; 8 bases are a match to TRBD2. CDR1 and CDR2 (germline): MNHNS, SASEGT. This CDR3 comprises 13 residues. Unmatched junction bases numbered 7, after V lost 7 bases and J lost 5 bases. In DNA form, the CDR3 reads TGTGCCAGCACCCTGTCGGGGGGGAACGAGCAGTACTTC. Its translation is CASTLSGGNEQYF.

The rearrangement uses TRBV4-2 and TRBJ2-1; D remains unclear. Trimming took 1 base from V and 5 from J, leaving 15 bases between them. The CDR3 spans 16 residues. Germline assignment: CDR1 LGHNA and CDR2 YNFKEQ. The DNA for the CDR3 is TGTGCCAGCAGCCAAGTGAGTCAAGTGGGAAACAATGAGCAGTTCTTC. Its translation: CASSQVSQVGNNEQFF.

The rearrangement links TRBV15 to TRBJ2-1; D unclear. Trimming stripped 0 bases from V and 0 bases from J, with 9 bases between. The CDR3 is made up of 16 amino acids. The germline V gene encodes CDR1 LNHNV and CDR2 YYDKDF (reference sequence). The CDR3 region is CATSRDESSSYNEQFF. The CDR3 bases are TGTGCCACCAGCAGAGATGAGTCGAGCTCCTACAATGAGCAGTTCTTC.

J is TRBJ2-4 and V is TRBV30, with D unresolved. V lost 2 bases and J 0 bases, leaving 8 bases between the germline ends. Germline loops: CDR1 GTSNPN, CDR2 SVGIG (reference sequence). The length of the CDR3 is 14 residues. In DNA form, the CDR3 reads TGTGCCTGGAGTAGGAATCTAGCCAAAAACATTCAGTACTTC. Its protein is CAWSRNLAKNIQYF.

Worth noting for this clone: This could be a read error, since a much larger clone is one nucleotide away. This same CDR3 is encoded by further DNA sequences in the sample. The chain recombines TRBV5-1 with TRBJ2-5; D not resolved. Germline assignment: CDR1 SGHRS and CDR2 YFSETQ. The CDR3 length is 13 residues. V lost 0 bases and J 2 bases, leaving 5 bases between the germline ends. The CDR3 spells CASSLVGQETQYF. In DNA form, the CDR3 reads TGCGCCAGCAGCTTGGTGGGGCAAGAGACCCAGTACTTC.